This is a list of T cell receptor beta chains from one sample in a study of Graves' ophthalmopathy and Graves' hyperthyroidism. TCRdb itself ran the multiplex PCR reads through MiXCR, one entry per CDR3 protein. The sample holds 560,000 or so distinct CDR3 sequences, under 45% seen once. The sequenced material came from peripheral blood or thyroid tissue (not recorded which). These receptors were collected from an adult man with Graves' hyperthyroidism. Both conserved end residues are part of each CDR3. D genes are given only for firm matches. Expanded clones are given a class, and other clones once, few, many or no size at all.

v_gene	abundance	d_gene	j_gene	CDR3aa	CDR3nt
TRBV7-8	NA	NA	TRBJ2-7	CASSPLTEKSSYEQYF	TGTGCCAGCAGCCCCTTGACAGAAAAGAGCTCCTACGAGCAGTACTTC
TRBV6-6	NA	NA	TRBJ2-7	CASRSQGYEQCF	TGTGCCAGCAGATCACAGGGTTACGAGCAGTGCTTC
TRBV29-1	NA	TRBD2	TRBJ2-1	CSVGGGLAVHNEQFF	TGCAGCGTTGGGGGGGGACTAGCGGTCCACAATGAGCAGTTCTTC
TRBV12-3/TRBV12-4	many	NA	TRBJ1-5	CASSLSSRGGPQHF	TGTGCCAGCAGTCTCTCCAGCCGGGGCGGGCCCCAGCATTTT
TRBV7-2	NA	TRBD1	TRBJ2-3	CASRFGTGYGDTQYF	TGTGCCAGCAGATTCGGGACAGGGTACGGAGATACGCAGTATTTT
TRBV7-9	few	NA	TRBJ1-1	CASSLATTGKVRAFF	TGTGCCAGCAGCTTAGCGACCACAGGGAAGGTCCGGGCTTTCTTT
TRBV9	NA	TRBD2	TRBJ2-1	CASATLAGEYNEQFF	TGTGCCAGCGCTACCCTAGCGGGGGAATACAATGAGCAGTTCTTC
TRBV10-3	many	NA	TRBJ1-2	CATRGTNYGYTF	TGTGCCACCCGGGGCACTAACTATGGCTACACCTTC
TRBV29-1	many	TRBD1	TRBJ1-2	CSARDRAGYGYTF	TGCAGCGCTCGGGACAGGGCTGGCTATGGCTACACCTTC
TRBV20-1	many	NA	TRBJ1-5	CSARAEGGSNQPQHF	TGCAGTGCTAGAGCGGAGGGAGGGAGCAATCAGCCCCAGCATTTT
TRBV5-1	many	TRBD1	TRBJ1-1	CASSFGQGTMNTEAFF	TGCGCCAGCAGCTTCGGACAGGGGACGATGAACACTGAAGCTTTCTTT
TRBV29-1	NA	TRBD2	TRBJ2-5	CAWRLRLAGGGETQYF	TGTGCCTGGAGACTTAGACTAGCGGGAGGGGGAGAGACCCAGTACTTC
TRBV29-1	many	NA	TRBJ1-1	CSGRSVNTEAFF	TGCAGCGGCCGGTCGGTGAACACTGAAGCTTTCTTT
TRBV10-3	few	NA	TRBJ2-3	CAISVQLATDTQYF	TGTGCCATCAGTGTGCAGCTAGCCACAGATACGCAGTATTTT
TRBV5-5	many	TRBD1	TRBJ1-6	CASSRDRARSPLHF	TGTGCCAGCAGCAGGGACAGGGCAAGGTCACCCCTCCACTTT
TRBV11-2	many	NA	TRBJ1-2	CASSLGASDGYTF	TGTGCCAGCAGCTTAGGGGCATCGGATGGCTACACCTTC
TRBV5-6	few	NA	TRBJ2-2	CASSLVRGAHTGELFF	TGTGCCAGCAGCTTGGTCAGGGGTGCGCACACCGGGGAGCTGTTTTTT
TRBV20-1	many	TRBD1	TRBJ1-2	CSAATGVHYGYTF	TGCAGTGCTGCTACAGGGGTTCACTATGGCTACACCTTC
TRBV5-6	NA	NA	TRBJ2-7	CASRQLSSYEQYF	TGTGCCAGCAGACAGCTGAGCTCCTACGAGCAGTACTTC
TRBV5-1	many	NA	TRBJ2-5	CASSLAAGTETQYF	TGCGCCAGCAGCTTGGCCGCGGGGACTGAGACCCAGTACTTC
TRBV9	NA	NA	TRBJ2-2	CASSVGLARDGELFF	TGTGCCAGCAGCGTAGGGCTAGCTAGGGACGGGGAGCTGTTTTTT
TRBV19	NA	NA	TRBJ2-2	CASSIAGELFF	TGTGCCAGTAGTATAGCCGGGGAGCTGTTTTTT
TRBV12-3/TRBV12-4	NA	TRBD2	TRBJ2-5	CASGFPPPRTSGKETQYF	TGTGCTAGTGGTTTTCCACCCCCTCGGACTAGCGGGAAAGAGACCCAGTACTTC
TRBV4-1	NA	TRBD2	TRBJ2-7	CASSQEIASGTYEQYF	TGCGCCAGCAGCCAAGAAATTGCTAGCGGAACCTACGAGCAGTACTTC
TRBV29-1	NA	NA	TRBJ1-1	CSLNKRGYAFF	TGCAGCTTGAACAAGAGAGGGTACGCTTTCTTT
TRBV9	few	NA	TRBJ2-2	CASSDTGFRELFF	TGTGCCAGCAGCGATACAGGGTTCCGGGAGCTGTTTTTT
TRBV2	many	NA	TRBJ1-3	CASSLTGRSSGNTIYF	TGTGCCAGCAGCCTAACAGGGCGAAGCTCTGGAAACACCATATATTTT
TRBV6-5	many	NA	TRBJ2-6	CASRRRSPGANVLTF	TGTGCCAGCAGACGCCGGAGTCCTGGGGCCAACGTCCTGACTTTC
TRBV7-6	NA	TRBD1	TRBJ1-2	CASSPGPRGGSYGYTF	TGTGCCAGCAGCCCGGGCCCCCGAGGGGGCAGCTATGGCTACACCTTC
TRBV10-3	NA	NA	TRBJ2-7	CAIRRGYSASQGGEQYF	TGTGCCATCAGGCGGGGGTACTCGGCCAGTCAGGGGGGCGAGCAGTACTTC
TRBV24-1	many	TRBD1	TRBJ2-5	CATSDPTGLETQYF	TGTGCCACCAGTGATCCGACAGGGTTGGAGACCCAGTACTTC
TRBV6-1	many	NA	TRBJ2-2	CASTALGNTGELFF	TGTGCCAGCACAGCGTTGGGGAACACCGGGGAGCTGTTTTTT
TRBV15	NA	NA	TRBJ2-5	CATSRLAHQETQYF	TGTGCCACCAGCAGACTAGCGCATCAAGAGACCCAGTACTTC
TRBV24-1	many	TRBD1	TRBJ2-7	CATSDSTGDEQYF	TGTGCCACCAGTGACTCGACAGGGGACGAGCAGTACTTC
TRBV11-2	NA	NA	TRBJ2-7	CASSLSGIGAGSEQYF	TGTGCCAGCAGTTTATCCGGGATAGGGGCAGGGAGCGAGCAGTACTTC
TRBV7-6	NA	NA	TRBJ1-2	CASSLTSAPDGYTF	TGTGCCAGCAGCTTGACTAGCGCGCCGGATGGCTACACCTTC
TRBV19	NA	NA	TRBJ1-5	CASSIWGRGSNQPQHF	TGTGCCAGTAGTATTTGGGGGAGAGGGAGCAATCAGCCCCAGCATTTT
TRBV12-3/TRBV12-4	many	NA	TRBJ1-3	CASSPTVDARLYF	TGTGCCAGCAGCCCGACAGTAGACGCTCGGTTATATTTT
TRBV7-3	few	NA	TRBJ2-1	CASSLIPGFSNEQFF	TGTGCCAGCAGCTTAATTCCAGGGTTTTCCAATGAGCAGTTCTTC
TRBV19	many	NA	TRBJ1-2	CASGSAQGYTF	TGTGCCAGCGGTTCGGCACAGGGCTACACCTTC
TRBV12-3/TRBV12-4	NA	NA	TRBJ2-3	CASSFTGATDTQYF	TGTGCCAGCAGTTTCACCGGGGCCACAGATACGCAGTATTTT
TRBV7-2	NA	NA	TRBJ1-2	CASGGQASDYGYTF	TGTGCCAGCGGAGGGCAGGCCTCCGACTATGGCTACACCTTC
TRBV12-3/TRBV12-4	many	NA	TRBJ2-7	CASSTGSQYEQYF	TGTGCCAGCAGTACGGGATCCCAATACGAGCAGTACTTC